The rows below give T cell receptor beta chains drawn from one sample of a study of Ad26.COV2.S vaccination and SARS-CoV-2 variants. Produced via immunoSEQ multiplex PCR; TCRdb's table is partial and in-frame only. This table has about 420,000 clones, 85% to 90% appearing once. The sample was peripheral blood, taken in a trial of Ad26.COV2.S vaccine versus placebo. Every receptor here comes from a person between 18 and 65 years old who received the Ad26.COV2.S COVID-19 vaccine or a placebo. Both conserved end residues are part of each CDR3. The D gene is left open where the match is weak. The size entry is marked missing in some rows and otherwise reads once, few, many or a size class.

d_call: TRBD1; v_call: TRBV7-8; cdr3_length: 17; j_call: TRBJ2-5; clone_size: NA; cdr3_nt: TGTGCCAGCAGCTTACGTTCCGGACAGGGGCTCCAAGAGACCCAGTACTTC; cdr3_aa: CASSLRSGQGLQETQYF
d_call: TRBD1; v_call: TRBV2; cdr3_length: 15; j_call: TRBJ1-3; clone_size: once; cdr3_nt: TGTGCCAGCAGTTCTACAGGGGGAGCTGGAAACACCATATATTTT; cdr3_aa: CASSSTGGAGNTIYF
d_call: NA; v_call: TRBV19; cdr3_length: 17; j_call: TRBJ2-3; clone_size: few; cdr3_nt: TGTGCCAGTAGTATAGTTTTTGAGGGGACCTTCACAGATACGCAGTATTTT; cdr3_aa: CASSIVFEGTFTDTQYF
d_call: NA; v_call: TRBV18; cdr3_length: 13; j_call: TRBJ2-5; clone_size: NA; cdr3_nt: TGTGCCAGCTCACCACTCGTTAGGGAGACCCAGTACTTC; cdr3_aa: CASSPLVRETQYF
d_call: NA; v_call: TRBV30; cdr3_length: 15; j_call: TRBJ1-5; clone_size: NA; cdr3_nt: TGTGCCTGGAGTGTAGGGGTACACTTCAATCAGCCCCAGCATTTT; cdr3_aa: CAWSVGVHFNQPQHF
d_call: TRBD1; v_call: TRBV6-6; cdr3_length: 15; j_call: TRBJ2-7; clone_size: NA; cdr3_nt: TGTGCCAGCAGTTACTCGAGACAGGGCCCAAACGAGCAGTACTTC; cdr3_aa: CASSYSRQGPNEQYF
d_call: NA; v_call: TRBV30; cdr3_length: 15; j_call: TRBJ1-5; clone_size: NA; cdr3_nt: TGTGCCTGGAGTGCTCGGACGGAAAACAATCAGCCCCAGCATTTT; cdr3_aa: CAWSARTENNQPQHF
d_call: NA; v_call: TRBV5-6; cdr3_length: 17; j_call: TRBJ2-1; clone_size: NA; cdr3_nt: TGTGCCAGCAGCTTATCCATCTCTCACCGGGGGAAGAATGAGCAGTTCTTC; cdr3_aa: CASSLSISHRGKNEQFF
d_call: NA; v_call: TRBV28; cdr3_length: 18; j_call: TRBJ2-7; clone_size: NA; cdr3_nt: TGTGCCAGCAGTTTATTTTTCCGCGACAGTTCCAACTCCTACGAGCAGTACTTC; cdr3_aa: CASSLFFRDSSNSYEQYF
d_call: TRBD1; v_call: TRBV6-6; cdr3_length: 15; j_call: TRBJ1-4; clone_size: NA; cdr3_nt: TGTGCCAGCAGTGAGACAGGGCTAGTTAATGAAAAACTGTTTTTT; cdr3_aa: CASSETGLVNEKLFF